The subject of this entry is one TCR beta chain. Its target is not known. The germline gives CDR1 KGHSH, CDR2 LQKENI. V gave up 3 bases and J gave up 5 bases, with 7 bases separating them. The CDR3 has 13 amino acids. This sample stems from a study of T cell responses to AZD1222 COVID-19 vaccine. The assay was immunoSEQ multiplex PCR, and TCRdb's table has in-frame clones only and misses some. The table has more than 85,000 clones, around nine tenths seen once. Points from the study as a whole: The study identified only six AZD1222 recipients as seropositive at baseline. Possibly, clonal diversity was underestimated; donors were largely white British and included more females. Researchers report vaccine-associated CD4 TCRs spanning spike, with dominance at 160-218 and 743-854.

The sample consisted of peripheral blood, taken on day 0 of AZD1222 vaccination. This chain uses TRBV18 with TRBJ2-2; D unclear. This clonotype originated in an adult in good health. The CDR3 DNA is TGTGCCAGCTCACCTAGTCTAACCGGGGAGCTGTTTTTT. Translating gives CASSPSLTGELFF.